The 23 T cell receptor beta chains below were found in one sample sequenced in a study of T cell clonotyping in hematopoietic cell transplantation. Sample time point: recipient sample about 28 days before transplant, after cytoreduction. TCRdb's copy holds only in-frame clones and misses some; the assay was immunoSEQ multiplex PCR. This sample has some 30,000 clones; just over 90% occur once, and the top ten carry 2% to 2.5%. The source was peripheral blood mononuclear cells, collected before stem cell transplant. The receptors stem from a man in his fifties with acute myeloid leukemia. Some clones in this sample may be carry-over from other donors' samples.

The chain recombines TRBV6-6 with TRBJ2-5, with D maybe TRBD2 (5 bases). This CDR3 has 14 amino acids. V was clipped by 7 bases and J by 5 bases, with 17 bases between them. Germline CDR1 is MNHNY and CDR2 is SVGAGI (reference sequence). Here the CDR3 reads CASTLLRWEETQYF. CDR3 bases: TGTGCCAGCACCCTGCTACGCTGGGAGGAGACCCAGTACTTC.

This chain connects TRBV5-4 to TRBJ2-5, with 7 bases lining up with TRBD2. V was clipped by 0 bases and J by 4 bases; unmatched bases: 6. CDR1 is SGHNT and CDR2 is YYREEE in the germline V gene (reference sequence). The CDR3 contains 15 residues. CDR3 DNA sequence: TGTGCCAGCAGCTTGGGGGGAGGGGCGGGAGAGACCCAGTACTTC. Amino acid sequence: CASSLGGGAGETQYF.

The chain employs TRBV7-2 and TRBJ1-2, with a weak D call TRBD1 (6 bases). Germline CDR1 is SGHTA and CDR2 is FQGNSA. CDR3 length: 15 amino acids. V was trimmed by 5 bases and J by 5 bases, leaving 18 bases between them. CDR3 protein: CASSPRRGGSYGYTF. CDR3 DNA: TGTGCCAGCAGCCCCCGTAGGGGGGGGTCATATGGCTACACCTTC.

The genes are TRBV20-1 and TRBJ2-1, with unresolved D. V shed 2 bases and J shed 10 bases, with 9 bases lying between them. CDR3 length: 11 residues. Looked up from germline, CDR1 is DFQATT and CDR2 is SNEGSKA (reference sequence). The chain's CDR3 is CSARPPSEQFF. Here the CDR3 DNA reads TGCAGTGCTAGACCCCCCAGCGAGCAGTTCTTC.

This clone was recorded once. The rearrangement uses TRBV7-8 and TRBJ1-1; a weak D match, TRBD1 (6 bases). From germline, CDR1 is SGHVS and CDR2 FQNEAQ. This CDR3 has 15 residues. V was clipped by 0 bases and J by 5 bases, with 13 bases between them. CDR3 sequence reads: CASSLAAAQGTEAFF. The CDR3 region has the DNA TGTGCCAGCAGCTTAGCCGCGGCCCAGGGGACTGAAGCTTTCTTT.

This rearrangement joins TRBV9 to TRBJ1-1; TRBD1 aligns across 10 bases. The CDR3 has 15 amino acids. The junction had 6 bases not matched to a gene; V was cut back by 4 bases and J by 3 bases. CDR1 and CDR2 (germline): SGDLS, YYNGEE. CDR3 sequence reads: CASSKGQGTYTEAFF. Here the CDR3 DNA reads TGTGCCAGCAGCAAGGGACAGGGGACGTACACTGAAGCTTTCTTT.

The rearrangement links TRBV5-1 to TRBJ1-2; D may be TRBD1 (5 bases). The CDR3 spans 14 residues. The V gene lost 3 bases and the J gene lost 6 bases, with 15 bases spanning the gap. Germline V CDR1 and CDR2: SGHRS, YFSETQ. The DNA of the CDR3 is TGCGCCAGCAGCTCGGGCAGACAGAGAGATGGCTACACCTTC. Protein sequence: CASSSGRQRDGYTF.

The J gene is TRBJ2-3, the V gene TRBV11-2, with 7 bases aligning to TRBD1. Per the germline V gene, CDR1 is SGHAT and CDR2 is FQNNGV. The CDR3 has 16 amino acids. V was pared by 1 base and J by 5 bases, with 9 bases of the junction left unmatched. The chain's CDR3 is CASSLAWQGVGDTQYF. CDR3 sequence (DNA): TGTGCCAGCAGCTTAGCCTGGCAGGGGGTTGGAGATACGCAGTATTTT.

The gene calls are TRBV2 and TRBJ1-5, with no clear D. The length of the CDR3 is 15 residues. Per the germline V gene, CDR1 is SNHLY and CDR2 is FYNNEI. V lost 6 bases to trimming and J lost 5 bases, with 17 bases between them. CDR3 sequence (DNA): TGTGCCAGCAGCGCAACCCGAGGGTCGCATCAGCCCCAGCATTTT. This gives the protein CASSATRGSHQPQHF.

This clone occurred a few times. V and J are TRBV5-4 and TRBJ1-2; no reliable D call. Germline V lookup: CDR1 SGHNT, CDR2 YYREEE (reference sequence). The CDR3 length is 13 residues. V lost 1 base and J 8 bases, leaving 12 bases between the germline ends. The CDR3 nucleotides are TGTGCCAGCAGCTTGTTACTGACCTCAGGCTACACCTTC. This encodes CASSLLLTSGYTF.

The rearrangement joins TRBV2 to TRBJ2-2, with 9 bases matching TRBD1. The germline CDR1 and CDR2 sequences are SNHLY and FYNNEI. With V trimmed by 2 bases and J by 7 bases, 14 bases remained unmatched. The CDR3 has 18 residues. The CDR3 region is CASSEIGQGPAYIGELFF. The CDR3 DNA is TGTGCCAGCAGTGAAATAGGACAGGGGCCAGCATATATCGGGGAGCTGTTTTTT.

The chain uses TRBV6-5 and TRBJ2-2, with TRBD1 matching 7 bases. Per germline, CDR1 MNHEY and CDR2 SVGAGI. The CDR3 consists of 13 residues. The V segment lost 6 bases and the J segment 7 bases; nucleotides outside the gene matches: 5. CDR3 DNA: TGTGCCAGCAGCCCCGACAGGGACGGGGAGCTGTTTTTT. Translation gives CASSPDRDGELFF.

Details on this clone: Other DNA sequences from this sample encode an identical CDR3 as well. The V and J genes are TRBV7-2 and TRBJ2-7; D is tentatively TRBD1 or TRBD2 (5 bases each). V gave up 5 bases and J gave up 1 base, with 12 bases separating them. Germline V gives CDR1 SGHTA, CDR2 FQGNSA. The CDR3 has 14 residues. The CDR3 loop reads CASSLQRGSYEQYF. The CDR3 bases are TGTGCCAGCAGCCTACAGAGGGGATCCTACGAGCAGTACTTC.

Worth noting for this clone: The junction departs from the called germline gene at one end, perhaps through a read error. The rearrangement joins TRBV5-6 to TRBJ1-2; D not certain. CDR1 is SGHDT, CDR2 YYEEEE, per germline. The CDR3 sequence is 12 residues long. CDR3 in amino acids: CASSARVYPSSF. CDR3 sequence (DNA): TGTGCCAGCAGTGCGAGAGTATACCCGTCGTCCTTC.

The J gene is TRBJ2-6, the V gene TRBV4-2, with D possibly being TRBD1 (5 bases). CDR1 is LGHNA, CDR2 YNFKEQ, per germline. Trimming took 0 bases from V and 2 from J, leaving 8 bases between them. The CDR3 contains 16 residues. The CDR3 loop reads CASSQDVGAGANVLTF. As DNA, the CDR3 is TGTGCCAGCAGCCAAGATGTAGGGGCTGGGGCCAACGTCCTGACTTTC.

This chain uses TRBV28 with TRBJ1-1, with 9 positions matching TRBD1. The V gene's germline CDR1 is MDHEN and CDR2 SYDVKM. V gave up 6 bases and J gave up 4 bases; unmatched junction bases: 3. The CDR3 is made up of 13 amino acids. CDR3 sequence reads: CASRRDRVTEAFF. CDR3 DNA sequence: TGTGCCAGCAGGCGGGACAGGGTCACTGAAGCTTTCTTT.

The chain's CDR3 is CASSLGQGGTEAFF. The CDR3 bases are TGTGCCAGCAGTCTAGGACAGGGAGGCACTGAAGCTTTCTTT. The V gene is TRBV6-1, the J gene TRBJ1-1; TRBD1 agrees at 8 bases. Per germline, CDR1 MNHNS and CDR2 SASEGT. The CDR3 totals 14 residues. V shed 5 bases and J 4 bases; nucleotides not matched to a gene: 6.

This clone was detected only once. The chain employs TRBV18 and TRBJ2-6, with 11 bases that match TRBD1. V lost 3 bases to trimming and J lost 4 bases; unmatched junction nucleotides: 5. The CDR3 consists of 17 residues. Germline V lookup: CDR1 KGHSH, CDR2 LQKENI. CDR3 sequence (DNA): TGTGCCAGCTCACCGAACGGACAGGGGGCAGGGGCCAACGTCCTGACTTTC. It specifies CASSPNGQGAGANVLTF. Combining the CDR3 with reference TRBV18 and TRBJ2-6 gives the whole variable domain NAGVMQNPRHLVRRRGQEARLRCSPMKGHSHVYWYRQLPEEGLKFMVYLQKENIIDESGMPKERFSAEFPKEGPSILRIQQVVRGDSAAYFCASSPNGQGAGANVLTFGAGSRLTVL.

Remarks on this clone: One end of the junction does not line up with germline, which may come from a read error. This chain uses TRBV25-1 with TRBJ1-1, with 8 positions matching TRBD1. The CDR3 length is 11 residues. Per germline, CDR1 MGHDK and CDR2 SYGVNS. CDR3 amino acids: CASSEGTGPIF. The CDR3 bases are TGTGCCAGCAGCGAAGGGACAGGACCGATCTTT.

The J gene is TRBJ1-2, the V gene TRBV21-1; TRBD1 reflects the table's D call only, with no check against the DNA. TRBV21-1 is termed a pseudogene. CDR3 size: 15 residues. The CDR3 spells CASSFTIKPGQGYTF. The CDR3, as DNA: TGTGCCAGCAGTTTCACAATAAAGCCAGGGCAGGGCTACACCTTC.

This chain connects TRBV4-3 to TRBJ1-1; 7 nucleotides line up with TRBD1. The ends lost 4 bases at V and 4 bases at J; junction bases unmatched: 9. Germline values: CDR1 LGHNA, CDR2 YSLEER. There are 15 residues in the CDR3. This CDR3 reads CASSRSSDRTTEAFF. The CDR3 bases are TGCGCCAGCAGCCGCTCCTCGGACAGGACCACTGAAGCTTTCTTT.

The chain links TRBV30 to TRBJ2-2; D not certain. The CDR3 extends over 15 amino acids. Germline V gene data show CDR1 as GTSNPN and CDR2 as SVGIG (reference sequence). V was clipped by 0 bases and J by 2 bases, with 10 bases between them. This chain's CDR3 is CAWSVLIQNTGELFF. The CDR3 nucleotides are TGTGCCTGGAGTGTACTTATACAAAACACCGGGGAGCTGTTTTTT.

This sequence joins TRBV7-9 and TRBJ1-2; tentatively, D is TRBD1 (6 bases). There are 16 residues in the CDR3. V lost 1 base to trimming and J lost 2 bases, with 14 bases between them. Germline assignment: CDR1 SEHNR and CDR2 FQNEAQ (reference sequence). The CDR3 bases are TGTGCCAGCAGCTTAGTCCAGGGGAGCCAAAACTATGGCTACACCTTC. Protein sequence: CASSLVQGSQNYGYTF. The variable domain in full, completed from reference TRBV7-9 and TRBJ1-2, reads DTGVSQNPRHKITKRGQNVTFRCDPISEHNRLYWYRQTLGQGPEFLTYFQNEAQLEKSRLLSDRFSAERPKGSFSTLEIQRTEQGDSAMYLCASSLVQGSQNYGYTFGSGTRLTVV.